This entry features one T cell receptor beta chain sequence. The antigen this receptor binds is unknown. No base-level quality is on record; no much larger clone is a single base apart. These data originate in a study of blood T cells in healthy people across ages (dated by TCRdb to 2015 to 2017). Background for the entire study: In model experiments, roughly one uniquely barcoded TCR beta cDNA molecule per two T cells was captured by template switching. To track age-related changes in TCR beta repertoire diversity, the study relied on deep sequencing normalized with unique cDNA molecular identifiers. The donors were divided into four age groups: young (average approximately 17 years), middle-aged (over 35), aged (approximately 62) and long-lived (about 79). Two additional independent replicas of 1 million unique cDNA reads from the same blood draw were analyzed for two donors (one aged 18 to 30 and one aged 80 or older). To avoid experimental bias, donors of different ages were randomly spread across the sequencing lanes.

Library preparation employed 5' RACE. Data came from an Illumina HiSeq 2500. The second PCR ran for about 6 to 12 cycles and used a J-beta primer mix along with a sample-barcoded 5' primer. A unique molecular identifier was introduced onto each TCR beta cDNA molecule by a template-switch 5' adaptor carrying 12 random nucleotides. Each sample yielded at least 2.5 million CDR3-containing paired-end reads. First-strand cDNA was synthesized from all RNA with the Mint cDNA synthesis kit, primed by a TRBC-specific oligonucleotide. All cDNA was treated with uracil-DNA glycosylase and then went through a first 18-cycle PCR with the universal primers M1SS and BC2_uni_R. The source study handled its data this way. For normalization, 1 million high-quality reads, each with a distinct molecular identifier, were randomly selected from each sample. Instead of being binned into consensus sequences, reads that shared molecular identifiers were thrown out. MiTCR, with a Q25 quality threshold and the strictest error-elimination algorithm, was used for CDR3 identification, clonotype clustering and error correction. A nonparametric unseen species model using Euler transformation provided a lower-bound estimate of total TCR beta diversity. TCRdb cleaned the public reads at Q25 with fastp, built clones with MiXCR and kept in-frame beta chains. Under each unique CDR3 protein, matching rows form one entry showing the most common genes and DNA. TCRdb, not the original authors, processed these V and J calls. The sample profile shows 700,000 or so distinct CDR3 sequences; over 20% of them were found once. The leading ten clones occupy 20% to 25% of the sample.

The CDR3 covers 14 residues, taking in both the cysteine and the phenylalanine. CDR3 DNA is the only sequence kept; it has 42 bases, read in frame from the first base. From V the trimming removes 3 bases and from J it removes 3 bases, while the gene matches leave 5 bases of the junction unaccounted for. CDR1 and CDR2 were assigned from the germline V gene as SGDLS and YYNGEE. The paper as a whole reports these results and caveats: Estimates of total diversity from one million sequenced T cells were regarded as lower bounds and underestimates. Bulk unsorted PBMC profiling prevented conclusive comparison of naive and antigen-experienced compartments. The CMV infection status of donors was not known, potentially confounding age-related changes in expanded clonotypes. There was a strong correlation between observed TCR beta diversity and the percentage of naive T cells measured by flow cytometry. Observed TCR beta diversity per million T cells fell roughly linearly with age, and a significant reduction was already apparent by age about 43. The long-lived group showed more naive CD4+ T cells, fewer expanded clones and increased TCR diversity than the aged group, suggesting age selection.

The donors were about 40 Caucasian individuals from Russia, aged roughly 6 to 100 years, who were systemically healthy. Approximately 9.3 milliliters of peripheral blood were collected from each donor into EDTA-treated Vacutainer tubes. Ficoll-Paque density-gradient centrifugation was used to isolate PBMCs, with at least 6 million per sample. Trizol reagent was used to extract total RNA from the PBMCs, yielding at least 6 micrograms per sample. For every donor, flow cytometry on a PBMC aliquot measured the percentage of naive CD45RAhigh/CD27high T cells. This receptor was identified in a man aged 65 to 85 in good health. Recombination connected TRBV9 to TRBJ1-2, and TRBD1 aligns with 7 junction nucleotides. What was sequenced was blood. At the DNA level, the sequence is TGTGCCAGCAGCGGTGACAGGGCGTACTATGGCTACACCTTC. This gives the protein CASSGDRAYYGYTF.